The clone carrying this TCR beta chain was detected a few times. The antigen remains undetermined. The PCR had 60 Vbeta and 13 Jbeta primers. Data came from immunoSEQ multiplex PCR; TCRdb stores just in-frame clones and leaves some out. Altogether about 110,000 clones are present, more than 75% being singletons, with the ten largest covering around 6.4%. The record originates from a study of cytomegalovirus exposure and HLA in healthy donors. The study's findings and limits: Available immune exposure information was restricted to CMV serostatus only. Sequence variants that were highly shared formed a cluster that was likely a sequencing artifact. A later analysis revealed that TCR association rates differed between HLA loci, peaking at DRB1 and bottoming out at HLA-C. Relative to the 666-donor mean, N-insertions were reportedly fewer in an Asian-associated ancestry cluster in a later analysis.

This CDR3 is built from 13 residues. CDR1 is GTSNPN, CDR2 SVGIG, per germline (reference sequence). Trimming pared 5 bases from V and 0 bases from J, leaving 10 bases between. The receptor's source is a woman between 45 and 60 years old in good health and CMV-seropositive. Sequenced sample: PBMCs. The chain links TRBV30 to TRBJ1-1; no clear D. The CDR3 DNA sequence: TGTGCCTGGGCCTCCGAGATGAACACTGAAGCTTTCTTT. Its protein is CAWASEMNTEAFF. The full variable domain, completed using reference TRBV30 and TRBJ1-1, is SQTIHQWPATLVQPVGSPLSLECTVEGTSNPNLYWYRQAAGRGLQLLFYSVGIGQISSEVPQNLSASRPQDRQFILSSKKLLLSDSGFYLCAWASEMNTEAFFGQGTRLTVV.